This TCR beta chain is drawn from a study of T-cell memory formation after mild COVID-19. On the study more broadly: TCR clusters were mostly confined to one donor each.

General study points: From day 15 to 85, contracting clones were balanced between CD4 and CD8, whereas later expanders leaned toward CD4+.

This clonotype was observed a handful of times. Its antigen is still unknown. V was shortened by 4 bases and J by 4 bases, with 17 bases between the two germline ends. In germline, CDR1 is SGHNT, CDR2 YYREEE (reference sequence). The CDR3 loop spans 15 amino acids. With constant-segment primers, 5'RACE yielded cDNA libraries of TCR alpha and TCR beta that carried sample barcodes and UMIs. Using its own MiXCR run on the 5' RACE reads, TCRdb lists one record per CDR3 protein. The sample has roughly 110,000 distinct CDR3 sequences, 20% to 25% seen once; the top ten hold roughly 37%. Sequencing input: PBMCs or a T cell subset sorted from them (not recorded which). The chain joins TRBV5-4 to TRBJ1-1; D might be TRBD1 (6 bases). This sequence originates from a man between 18 and 29 years old who had mild COVID-19 (a few samples of this study predate the infection). Cell type and time point are not known. The CDR3 coding sequence is TGTGCCAGCAGCCCGGGGCCAGGGGCAGGCACTGAAGCTTTCTTT. It is translated as CASSPGPGAGTEAFF.